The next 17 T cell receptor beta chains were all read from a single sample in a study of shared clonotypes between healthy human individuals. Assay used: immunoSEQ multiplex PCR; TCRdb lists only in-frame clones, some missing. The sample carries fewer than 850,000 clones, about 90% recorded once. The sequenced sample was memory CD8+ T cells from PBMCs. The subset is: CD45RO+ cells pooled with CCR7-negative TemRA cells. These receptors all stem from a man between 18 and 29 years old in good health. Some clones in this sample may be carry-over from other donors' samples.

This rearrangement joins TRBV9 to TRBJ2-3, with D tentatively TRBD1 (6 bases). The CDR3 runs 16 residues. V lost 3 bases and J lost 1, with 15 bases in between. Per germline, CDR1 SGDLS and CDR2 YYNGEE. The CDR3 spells CASSAALDRRTDTQYF. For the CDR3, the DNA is TGTGCCAGCAGCGCCGCTTTGGACAGACGCACAGATACGCAGTATTTT.

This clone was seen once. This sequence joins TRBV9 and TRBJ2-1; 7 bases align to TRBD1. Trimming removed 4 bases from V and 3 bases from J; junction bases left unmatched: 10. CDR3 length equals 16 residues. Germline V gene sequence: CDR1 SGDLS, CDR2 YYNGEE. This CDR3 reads CASSRQTGSHYNEQFF. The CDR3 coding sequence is TGTGCCAGCAGCCGACAGACAGGGTCCCACTACAATGAGCAGTTCTTC. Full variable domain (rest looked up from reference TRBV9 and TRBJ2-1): DSGVTQTPKHLITATGQRVTLRCSPRSGDLSVYWYQQSLDQGLQFLIQYYNGEERAKGNILERFSAQQFPDLHSELNLSSLELGDSALYFCASSRQTGSHYNEQFFGPGTRLTVL.

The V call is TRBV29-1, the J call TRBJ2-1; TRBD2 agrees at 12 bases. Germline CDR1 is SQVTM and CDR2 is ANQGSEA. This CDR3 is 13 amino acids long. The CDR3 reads CRPGLAGYNEQFF. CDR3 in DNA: TGCAGGCCAGGACTAGCGGGGTACAATGAGCAGTTCTTC.

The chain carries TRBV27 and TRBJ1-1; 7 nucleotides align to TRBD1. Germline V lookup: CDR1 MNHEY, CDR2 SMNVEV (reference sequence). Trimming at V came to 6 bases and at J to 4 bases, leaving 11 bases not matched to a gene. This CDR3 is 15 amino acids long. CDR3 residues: CASRYLQGPPTEAFF. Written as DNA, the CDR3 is TGTGCCAGCAGATACCTACAGGGGCCTCCCACTGAAGCTTTCTTT.

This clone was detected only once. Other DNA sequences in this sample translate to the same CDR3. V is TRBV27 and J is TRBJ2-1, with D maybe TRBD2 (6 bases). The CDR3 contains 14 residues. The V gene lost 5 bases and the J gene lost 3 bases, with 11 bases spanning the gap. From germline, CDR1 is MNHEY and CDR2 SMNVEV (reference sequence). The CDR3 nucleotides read TGTGCCAGCAGTACCGGGGGTAGCTACAATGAGCAGTTCTTC. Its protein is CASSTGGSYNEQFF.

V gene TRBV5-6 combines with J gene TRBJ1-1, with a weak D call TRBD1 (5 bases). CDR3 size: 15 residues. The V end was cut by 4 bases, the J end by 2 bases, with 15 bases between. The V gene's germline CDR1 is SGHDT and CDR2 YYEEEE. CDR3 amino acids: CASSQSGGLNTEAFF. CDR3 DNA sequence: TGTGCCAGCAGCCAATCGGGGGGACTCAACACTGAAGCTTTCTTT.

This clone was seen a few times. The chain's CDR3 is CASSALTGPGGYTF. The CDR3 DNA is TGTGCCAGCAGCGCCCTCACGGGACCGGGCGGCTACACCTTC. The chain has TRBV2 and TRBJ1-2, with a possible D match to TRBD1 (5 bases). V lost 6 bases to trimming and J lost 8 bases, with 19 bases between them. The germline gives CDR1 SNHLY, CDR2 FYNNEI. The CDR3 length is 14 residues.

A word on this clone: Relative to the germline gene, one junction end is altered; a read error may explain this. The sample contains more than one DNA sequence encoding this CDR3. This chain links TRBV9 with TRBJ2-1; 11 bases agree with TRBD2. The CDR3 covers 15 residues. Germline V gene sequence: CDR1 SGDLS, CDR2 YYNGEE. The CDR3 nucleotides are TGTGCCAGCAGTGTAGCGGGAGGGCCGGGGAATGAGCAGTTCTTC. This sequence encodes CASSVAGGPGNEQFF.

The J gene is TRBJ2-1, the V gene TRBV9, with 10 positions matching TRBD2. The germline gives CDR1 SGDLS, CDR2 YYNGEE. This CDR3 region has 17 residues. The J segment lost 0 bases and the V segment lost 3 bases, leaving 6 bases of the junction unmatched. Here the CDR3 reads CASSAPASGSSYNEQFF. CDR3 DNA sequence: TGTGCCAGCAGCGCCCCGGCTAGCGGGAGCTCCTACAATGAGCAGTTCTTC.

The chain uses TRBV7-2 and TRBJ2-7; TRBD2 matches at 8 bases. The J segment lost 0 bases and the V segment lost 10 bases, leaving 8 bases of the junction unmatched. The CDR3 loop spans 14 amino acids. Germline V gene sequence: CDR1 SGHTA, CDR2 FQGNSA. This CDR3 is CATLASGPSYEQYF. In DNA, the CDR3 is TGTGCCACCCTTGCTAGCGGGCCCTCCTACGAGCAGTACTTC.

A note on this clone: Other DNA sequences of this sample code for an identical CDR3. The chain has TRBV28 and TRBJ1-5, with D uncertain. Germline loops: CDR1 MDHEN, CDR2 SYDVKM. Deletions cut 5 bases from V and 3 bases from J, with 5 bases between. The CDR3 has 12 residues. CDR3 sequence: CASSRDNQPQHF. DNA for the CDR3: TGTGCCAGCAGTAGGGACAATCAGCCCCAGCATTTT. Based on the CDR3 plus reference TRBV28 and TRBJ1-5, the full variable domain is DVKVTQSSRYLVKRTGEKVFLECVQDMDHENMFWYRQDPGLGLRLIYFSYDVKMKEKGDIPEGYSVSREKKERFSLILESASTNQTSMYLCASSRDNQPQHFGDGTRLSIL.

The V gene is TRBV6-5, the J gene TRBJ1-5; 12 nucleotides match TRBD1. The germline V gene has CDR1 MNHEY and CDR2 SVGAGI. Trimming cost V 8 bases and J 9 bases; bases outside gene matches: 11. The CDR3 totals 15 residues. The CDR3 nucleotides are TGTGCCAGCCGGGGACAGGGGGCCCTTGGGGGGCCCCAGCATTTT. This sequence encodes CASRGQGALGGPQHF.

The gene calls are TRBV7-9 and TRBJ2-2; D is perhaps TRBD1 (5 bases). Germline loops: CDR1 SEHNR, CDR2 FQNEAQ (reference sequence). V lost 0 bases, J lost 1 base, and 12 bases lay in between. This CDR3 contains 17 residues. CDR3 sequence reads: CASSLAGGRVNTGELFF. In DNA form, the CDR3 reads TGTGCCAGCAGCTTAGCTGGCGGCAGGGTGAACACCGGGGAGCTGTTTTTT.

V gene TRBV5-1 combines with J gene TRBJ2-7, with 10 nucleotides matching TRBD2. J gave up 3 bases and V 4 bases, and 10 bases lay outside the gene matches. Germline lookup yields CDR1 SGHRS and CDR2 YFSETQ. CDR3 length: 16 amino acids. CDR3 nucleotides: TGCGCCAGCAGCCCACCTCCCGGGACTAGCGTCTACGAGCAGTACTTC. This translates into CASSPPPGTSVYEQYF.

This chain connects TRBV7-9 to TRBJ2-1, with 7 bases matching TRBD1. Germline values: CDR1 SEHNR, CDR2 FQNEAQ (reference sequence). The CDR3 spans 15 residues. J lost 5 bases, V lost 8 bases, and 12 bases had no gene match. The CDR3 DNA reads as TGTGCCAGCCGCCCGACAGGGCTCTTTAACAATGAGCAGTTCTTC. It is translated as CASRPTGLFNNEQFF. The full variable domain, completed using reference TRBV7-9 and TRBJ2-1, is DTGVSQNPRHKITKRGQNVTFRCDPISEHNRLYWYRQTLGQGPEFLTYFQNEAQLEKSRLLSDRFSAERPKGSFSTLEIQRTEQGDSAMYLCASRPTGLFNNEQFFGPGTRLTVL.

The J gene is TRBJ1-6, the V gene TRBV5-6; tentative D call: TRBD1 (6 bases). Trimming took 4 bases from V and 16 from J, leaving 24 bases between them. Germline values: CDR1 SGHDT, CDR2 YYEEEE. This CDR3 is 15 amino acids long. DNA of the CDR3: TGTGCCAGCAGCCCCACCTTCCAGGGGCCATCGGATCTCCACTTT. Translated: CASSPTFQGPSDLHF. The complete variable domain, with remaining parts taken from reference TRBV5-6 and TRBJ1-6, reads DAGVTQSPTHLIKTRGQQVTLRCSPKSGHDTVSWYQQALGQGPQFIFQYYEEEERQRGNFPDRFSGHQFPNYSSELNVNALLLGDSALYLCASSPTFQGPSDLHFGNGTRLTVT.

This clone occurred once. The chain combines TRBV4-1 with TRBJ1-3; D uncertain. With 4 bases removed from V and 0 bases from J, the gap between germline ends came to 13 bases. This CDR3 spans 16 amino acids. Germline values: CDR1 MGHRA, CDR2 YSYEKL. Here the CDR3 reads CASSPNFKLSGNTIYF. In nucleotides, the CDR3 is TGCGCCAGCAGCCCGAACTTTAAGCTCTCTGGAAACACCATATATTTT.